The 32 T cell receptor beta chains listed next were all sequenced from one sample in a study of OX40 agonist ivuxolimab in advanced cancers. Library generation was performed with the immunoSEQ multiplex PCR assay. As stored in TCRdb, this immuneACCESS dataset retains in-frame rearrangements with V and J assigned. A fraction of the clones does not appear; measured against another copy, unresolved V genes explain less than half of the discrepancy, and the remainder lacks a known reason. The sample records 77,000 or so clones, 85% to 95% of which are singletons. About a fifth of the sample rests with the top ten. Material: CD4+ or CD8+ T cells sorted from blood, obtained in a trial of the OX40 agonist ivuxolimab. These receptors all come from an adult with an advanced solid tumor such as melanoma, head and neck, liver or kidney cancer.

CDR3 sequence reads: CASGGSYNSPLHF. For the CDR3, the DNA is TGTGCCAGCGGGGGCTCCTATAATTCACCCCTCCACTTT. V usage is TRBV9 and J usage is TRBJ1-6; D possibly corresponds to TRBD1 (5 bases). The CDR3 contains 13 residues. Trimming left V 7 bases short and J 0 bases short, with 5 bases between. The germline V gene has CDR1 SGDLS and CDR2 YYNGEE.

On this clone: Other DNA sequences of this sample code for an identical CDR3. This chain links TRBV10-2 with TRBJ2-7; D is undetermined. The V end lost 3 bases, the J end lost 4 bases, and 4 bases lay between the germline ends. The CDR3 totals 11 residues. In germline, CDR1 is WSHSY, CDR2 SAAADI. DNA for the CDR3: TGCGCCAGCAGTGACAGTTACGAGCAGTACTTC. It specifies CASSDSYEQYF.

The CDR3 DNA follows: TGCAGCGTTGCCGGGACAGGGGACCTCAACTATGGCTACACCTTC. Its translation: CSVAGTGDLNYGYTF. V is TRBV29-1 and J is TRBJ1-2, with 10 bases that match TRBD1. The CDR3 length is 15 residues. Unmatched junction bases numbered 7, after V lost 4 bases and J lost 2 bases. From germline, CDR1 is SQVTM and CDR2 ANQGSEA.

The J gene is TRBJ1-2, the V gene TRBV4-1; no firm D call. CDR3 length equals 16 residues. The germline V gene has CDR1 MGHRA and CDR2 YSYEKL. V was clipped by 0 bases and J by 0 bases, with 11 bases between them. The CDR3 region is CASSQEPRTSNYGYTF. The CDR3 DNA is TGCGCCAGCAGCCAAGAACCCCGAACCTCTAACTATGGCTACACCTTC.

This chain links TRBV27 with TRBJ2-1; 10 nucleotides agree with TRBD2. CDR1 MNHEY and CDR2 SMNVEV come from the germline V gene (reference sequence). Trimming removed 5 bases from V and 4 bases from J; junction bases left unmatched: 5. The CDR3 covers 15 residues. The CDR3 here is CASSIGLAAYNEQFF. Written as DNA, the CDR3 is TGTGCCAGCAGTATCGGACTAGCGGCGTACAATGAGCAGTTCTTC.

The V and J genes are TRBV7-8 and TRBJ1-2; weak D call: TRBD1 (5 bases). Looked up from germline, CDR1 is SGHVS and CDR2 is FQNEAQ. V lost 1 base and J lost 4, with 10 bases in between. The CDR3 runs to 14 residues. CDR3: CASSLGQGSYGYTF. In DNA form, the CDR3 reads TGTGCCAGCAGCTTAGGGCAGGGTTCCTATGGCTACACCTTC.

The V gene is TRBV27, the J gene TRBJ2-5; possibly TRBD1 for D (5 bases). The CDR3 runs 15 residues. Trimming pared 4 bases from V and 5 bases from J, leaving 17 bases between. Germline V gene sequence: CDR1 MNHEY, CDR2 SMNVEV (reference sequence). The CDR3 here is CASSSSQVPIETQYF. CDR3 DNA: TGTGCCAGCAGTTCCTCACAGGTTCCTATTGAGACCCAGTACTTC.

V and J are TRBV5-8 and TRBJ1-5; D call uncertain. Per the germline V gene, CDR1 is SGHTS and CDR2 is YDEGEE. The CDR3 is 15 residues long. Trimming removed 1 base at V and 4 bases at J, with 12 bases between. In DNA form, the CDR3 reads TGTGCCAGCAGCTTGAAGCCCAGCTGGAATCAGCCCCAGCATTTT. Its translation is CASSLKPSWNQPQHF.

This chain links TRBV5-4 with TRBJ2-1, with 7 bases aligning to TRBD2. V lost 0 bases and J lost 2; bases outside the gene matches: 5. This CDR3 contains 16 residues. Germline lookup yields CDR1 SGHNT and CDR2 YYREEE (reference sequence). This CDR3 is CASSLGGGGTYNEQFF. The CDR3 nucleotides are TGTGCCAGCAGCTTGGGGGGCGGGGGTACCTACAATGAGCAGTTCTTC.

V gene TRBV9 combines with J gene TRBJ1-1; 8 nucleotides match TRBD1. The CDR3 has 15 amino acids. CDR1 and CDR2 from the germline V gene are SGDLS and YYNGEE. With V trimmed by 3 bases and J by 0 bases, 4 bases remained unmatched. This CDR3 is CASSARQGMNTEAFF. Here the CDR3 DNA reads TGTGCCAGCAGCGCCCGACAGGGGATGAACACTGAAGCTTTCTTT.

This chain's CDR3 is CASSFNRDRGLGTEAFF. The CDR3 nucleotides read TGTGCCAGCAGTTTTAACCGGGACAGGGGGCTGGGCACTGAAGCTTTCTTT. This chain uses TRBV27 with TRBJ1-1; 12 nucleotides agree with TRBD1. CDR1 and CDR2 from the germline V gene are MNHEY and SMNVEV (reference sequence). The J segment lost 4 bases and the V segment lost 3 bases, leaving 9 bases of the junction unmatched. The CDR3 covers 17 residues.

The gene calls are TRBV19 and TRBJ2-7; TRBD1 aligns across 7 bases. This CDR3 is built from 14 residues. Losses at the gene ends were 4 bases for V and 1 base for J; bases not matched to a gene: 4. Germline assignment: CDR1 LNHDA and CDR2 SQIVND (reference sequence). The CDR3 loop is CASSKGALSYEQYF. In DNA form, the CDR3 reads TGTGCCAGTAGTAAGGGGGCCCTTTCCTACGAGCAGTACTTC.

The CDR3 is CASSLAAGQSNEQFF. The CDR3 region has the DNA TGTGCCAGCAGCTTAGCGGCAGGGCAGAGTAATGAGCAGTTCTTC. J is TRBJ2-1 and V is TRBV7-8; D perhaps matches TRBD1 (5 bases). The CDR3 contains 15 residues. Trimming took off 0 bases at V and 7 bases at J, with 13 bases between the two ends. Looked up from germline, CDR1 is SGHVS and CDR2 is FQNEAQ.

The rearrangement uses TRBV10-3 and TRBJ1-2; weak D call: TRBD1 (5 bases). Germline lookup yields CDR1 ENHRY and CDR2 SYGVKD. This CDR3 has 16 residues. V was trimmed by 11 bases and J by 6 bases, leaving 28 bases between them. CDR3 DNA: TGTGCCGTCCGACTACAGGTTATCTCCCTCCACGATGGCTACACCTTC. Translation gives CAVRLQVISLHDGYTF.

This chain uses TRBV9 with TRBJ2-2; no reliable D call. The CDR3 loop spans 13 amino acids. CDR1 is SGDLS, CDR2 YYNGEE, per germline. Between the trimmed V and J ends, which lost 7 bases and 1 base, there was a span of 8 bases. CDR3: CASAEENTGELFF. For the CDR3, the DNA is TGTGCCAGCGCCGAAGAGAACACCGGGGAGCTGTTTTTT.

This sequence joins TRBV7-8 and TRBJ2-7; a possible D gene is TRBD2 (6 bases). The CDR3 loop spans 18 amino acids. Looked up from germline, CDR1 is SGHVS and CDR2 is FQNEAQ. Trimming shortened V by 9 bases and J by 3 bases, and 30 bases separated the two germline ends. CDR3 sequence: CARAGLAKKGRRDYEQYF. The CDR3 nucleotides are TGTGCCAGGGCTGGGCTAGCGAAGAAAGGGAGGAGAGACTACGAGCAGTACTTC. The complete variable domain, with remaining parts taken from reference TRBV7-8 and TRBJ2-7, reads GAGVSQSPRYKVAKRGQDVALRCDPISGHVSLFWYQQALGQGPEFLTYFQNEAQLDKSGLPSDRFFAERPEGSVSTLKIQRTQQEDSAVYLCARAGLAKKGRRDYEQYFGPGTRLTVT.

The rearrangement joins TRBV6-5 to TRBJ2-5, with 11 nucleotides matching TRBD2. The CDR3 runs to 15 residues. The junction had 5 bases not matched to a gene; V was cut back by 5 bases and J by 3 bases. Germline loops: CDR1 MNHEY, CDR2 SVGAGI. CDR3 sequence reads: CASSRTGLAEETQYF. The CDR3 bases are TGTGCCAGCAGTCGAACGGGACTAGCGGAAGAGACCCAGTACTTC.

The V and J genes are TRBV29-1 and TRBJ2-1, with 10 nucleotides matching TRBD2. CDR3 length equals 13 residues. Germline V gives CDR1 SQVTM, CDR2 ANQGSEA. V lost 8 bases, J lost 4 bases, and 5 bases stayed unmatched. The CDR3: CSLGLAEYNEQFF. CDR3 bases: TGCAGCTTAGGACTAGCGGAGTACAATGAGCAGTTCTTC.

This clone was counted only a few times. The V and J genes are TRBV21-1 and TRBJ1-6; the DNA was not used to check the table's D call, TRBD1. TRBV21-1 is tagged as a pseudogene. The CDR3 covers 12 residues. CDR3 region: CASSTENSPLHF. For the CDR3, the DNA is TGTGCCAGCAGTACAGAGAATTCACCCCTCCACTTT.

The V gene is TRBV7-9, the J gene TRBJ2-2; TRBD2 aligns across 15 bases. The V gene end was trimmed by 4 bases and the J gene end by 8 bases; junction bases not matched to a gene: 5. CDR1 SEHNR and CDR2 FQNEAQ come from the germline V gene (reference sequence). This CDR3 spans 16 amino acids. The DNA of the CDR3 is TGTGCCAGCAGCTCCGGACTAGCGGGAGGGCCTGGGGAGCTGTTTTTT. Amino acids: CASSSGLAGGPGELFF.

The CDR3 protein is CASSSKAYNEQFF. The CDR3 bases are TGTGCCAGCAGTTCAAAAGCCTACAATGAGCAGTTCTTC. The chain is built from TRBV27 and TRBJ2-1, with unresolved D. Germline assignment: CDR1 MNHEY and CDR2 SMNVEV (reference sequence). The CDR3 has 13 amino acids. The V gene lost 4 bases and the J gene lost 2 bases, with 6 bases spanning the gap.

The chain employs TRBV10-1 and TRBJ1-3; 9 nucleotides line up with TRBD1. The CDR3 length is 17 residues. Germline trimming cut 7 bases from V and 4 bases from J; bases unmatched to any gene: 14. CDR1 WNHNN and CDR2 SYGVQD come from the germline V gene (reference sequence). This CDR3 reads CASTKHRGQRGGNTIYF. As DNA, the CDR3 is TGCGCCAGCACCAAACACAGGGGGCAGAGGGGGGGAAACACCATATATTTT.

This clone was seen once. V usage is TRBV6-6 and J usage is TRBJ1-2, with D possibly matching TRBD1 (6 bases). The CDR3 spans 15 residues. The V gene's germline CDR1 is MNHNY and CDR2 SVGAGI (reference sequence). V dropped 4 bases and J dropped 8 bases, with 20 bases sitting between them. The CDR3 DNA reads TGTGCCAGCAGTTCACCTTACCCGGGGGCGATGGGCTACACCTTC. It codes for CASSSPYPGAMGYTF.

The chain uses TRBV7-9 and TRBJ1-5; D unresolved. CDR3 length equals 12 residues. Trimming cost V 1 base and J 9 bases, with 7 bases left between them. The V gene's germline CDR1 is SEHNR and CDR2 FQNEAQ (reference sequence). CDR3 nucleotides: TGTGCCAGCAGCTTAGGTCCTGCGCCCCAGCATTTT. Amino acid sequence: CASSLGPAPQHF.

The V call is TRBV7-9, the J call TRBJ2-1; D perhaps matches TRBD1 (6 bases). Trimming shortened V by 8 bases and J by 4 bases, and 18 bases separated the two germline ends. Germline CDR1 reads SEHNR; CDR2 reads FQNEAQ (reference sequence). The CDR3 is 15 residues long. The CDR3 DNA reads TGTGCCAGCGGGTCCCGGGACACGATTTACAATGAGCAGTTCTTC. It translates to CASGSRDTIYNEQFF.

The chain recombines TRBV9 with TRBJ2-3; D unclear. Germline V CDR1 and CDR2: SGDLS, YYNGEE. CDR3 length: 13 residues. V was clipped by 0 bases and J by 5 bases, with 7 bases between them. The CDR3 DNA follows: TGTGCCAGCAGCGTAGTGGCAGAAGATACGCAGTATTTT. Translated: CASSVVAEDTQYF.

The chain is built from TRBV19 and TRBJ1-4; D unresolved. Germline CDR1 LNHDA, CDR2 SQIVND (reference sequence). The CDR3 extends over 13 amino acids. V lost 5 bases and J lost 8, with 12 bases in between. CDR3 residues: CASSPDLGEKLFF. DNA of the CDR3: TGTGCCAGTAGTCCCGACCTTGGAGAAAAACTGTTTTTT.

The V call is TRBV28, the J call TRBJ2-1; 10 nucleotides match TRBD1. Germline CDR1 is MDHEN and CDR2 is SYDVKM. The CDR3 extends over 16 amino acids. V trimming: 6 bases; J trimming: 8 bases; junction bases outside the gene matches: 13. CDR3 nucleotides: TGTGCCAGCAGCCCCCGGAGTAGGGACAGGGGCCATGAGCAGTTCTTC. Its protein is CASSPRSRDRGHEQFF.

The CDR3 DNA follows: TGTGCCAGCAGCCAAGATATTGGGCAGCCTCTGGAGAATGGCTACACCTTC. This translates into CASSQDIGQPLENGYTF. The chain combines TRBV14 with TRBJ1-2; no definite D call. CDR1 and CDR2 from the germline V gene are SGHDN and FVKESK. V lost 0 bases to trimming and J lost 6 bases, with 20 bases between them. CDR3 length equals 17 residues.

A single count supports this clone. The chain carries TRBV14 and TRBJ1-2; 10 bases map to TRBD1. Trimming cost V 5 bases and J 6 bases; bases outside gene matches: 6. This CDR3 region has 14 residues. Germline V gene data show CDR1 as SGHDN and CDR2 as FVKESK. CDR3 nucleotide sequence: TGTGCCAGCAGCTTGGCGACAGGGGGCAATGGCTACACCTTC. Amino acids: CASSLATGGNGYTF.

The chain carries TRBV4-1 and TRBJ1-2, with 10 bases identical to TRBD1. This CDR3 contains 15 residues. CDR1 MGHRA and CDR2 YSYEKL come from the germline V gene. The ends lost 0 bases at V and 4 bases at J; junction bases unmatched: 2. The CDR3 reads CASSQERTGGYGYTF. The CDR3 DNA is TGCGCCAGCAGCCAAGAGCGGACAGGGGGCTATGGCTACACCTTC.

This clone occurred once. This chain uses TRBV29-1 with TRBJ2-1, with 8 bases matching TRBD1. CDR3 length: 10 residues. CDR1 SQVTM and CDR2 ANQGSEA come from the germline V gene. Losses at the gene ends were 7 bases for V and 10 bases for J; bases not matched to a gene: 3. The CDR3 loop is CSGHRGEQFF. DNA for the CDR3: TGCAGCGGACACAGGGGGGAGCAGTTCTTC.